These T cell receptor beta chains were read from a single sample in a study of CD8 T cells in Susac syndrome. TCRdb called the immunoSEQ multiplex PCR reads again in MiXCR, with one record for every CDR3 protein. The sample lists 150,000 to 200,000 distinct CDR3 sequences, 85% to 95% seen once, with more than 0.11% in the top ten. The sample was CD4+ T cells from PBMCs. Receptors originate from a human donor in good health. Both conserved end residues are part of each CDR3. The order of the fields is V gene, clone size, J gene, D gene, CDR3 DNA, CDR3 protein. A D gene is named only where the DNA matches it firmly. Size values are once, few and many counts, or a class for expanded clones, and some rows have none.

v_gene: TRBV20-1; abundance: .; j_gene: TRBJ1-6; d_gene: TRBD1; CDR3nt: TGCAGTGCCGCCCCAGGGGGCTCCTATAATTCACCCCTCCACTTT; CDR3aa: CSAAPGGSYNSPLHF
v_gene: TRBV5-1; abundance: once; j_gene: TRBJ1-2; d_gene: TRBD1; CDR3nt: TGCGCCAGCAGCCGGGACAGGGGCTATGGCTACACCTTC; CDR3aa: CASSRDRGYGYTF
v_gene: TRBV6-1; abundance: .; j_gene: TRBJ2-2; d_gene: .; CDR3nt: TGTGCCAGTCACAGGGAAATCAGAGACACCGGGGAGCTGTTTTTT; CDR3aa: CASHREIRDTGELFF
v_gene: TRBV6-1; abundance: .; j_gene: TRBJ1-1; d_gene: .; CDR3nt: TGTGCCAGCTGCAAGTCGGGGGCTGAAGCTTTCTTT; CDR3aa: CASCKSGAEAFF
v_gene: TRBV20-1; abundance: .; j_gene: TRBJ2-7; d_gene: .; CDR3nt: TGCAGTGCCCTTCCAACAGGGACATCCTACGAGCAGTACTTC; CDR3aa: CSALPTGTSYEQYF
v_gene: TRBV29-1; abundance: .; j_gene: TRBJ2-3; d_gene: .; CDR3nt: TGCAGCGTACCGATCATGGGGGATACGCAGTATTTT; CDR3aa: CSVPIMGDTQYF
v_gene: TRBV3-1; abundance: .; j_gene: TRBJ1-2; d_gene: .; CDR3nt: TGTGCCAGCAGCCAAGGTATGGTGAGGAGCTATGGCTACACCTTC; CDR3aa: CASSQGMVRSYGYTF
v_gene: TRBV5-1; abundance: once; j_gene: TRBJ2-1; d_gene: .; CDR3nt: TGCGCCAGCAGCGGGGGACACCTCTCCTACAATGAGCAGTTCTTC; CDR3aa: CASSGGHLSYNEQFF
v_gene: TRBV29-1; abundance: .; j_gene: TRBJ1-4; d_gene: .; CDR3nt: TGCAGCGTTACAGGGACGGCTAATGAAAAACTGTTTTTT; CDR3aa: CSVTGTANEKLFF
v_gene: TRBV7-9; abundance: .; j_gene: TRBJ1-4; d_gene: .; CDR3nt: TGTGCCAGCAGCCCCCAGGACACATATGAAAAACTGTTTTTT; CDR3aa: CASSPQDTYEKLFF
v_gene: TRBV7-8; abundance: .; j_gene: TRBJ1-1; d_gene: TRBD1; CDR3nt: TGTGCCACCTTAAGACAGGGGAACACTGAAGCTTTCTTT; CDR3aa: CATLRQGNTEAFF
v_gene: TRBV11-1; abundance: .; j_gene: TRBJ1-1; d_gene: .; CDR3nt: TGTGCCAGCAGCGGACAGACGAACACTGAAGCTTTCTTT; CDR3aa: CASSGQTNTEAFF
v_gene: TRBV6-6; abundance: .; j_gene: TRBJ1-1; d_gene: TRBD1; CDR3nt: TGTGCCAGCAGTACCAGGGACAGCCAGAACACTGAAGCTTTCTTT; CDR3aa: CASSTRDSQNTEAFF
v_gene: TRBV29-1; abundance: once; j_gene: TRBJ1-1; d_gene: .; CDR3nt: TGCAGCGTTGGGGTCCCCTTAGGCACTGAAGCTTTCTTT; CDR3aa: CSVGVPLGTEAFF
v_gene: TRBV24-1; abundance: .; j_gene: TRBJ2-1; d_gene: TRBD2; CDR3nt: TGTGCCACCAGTGATCCTGGACTAGCGGGAAACAATGAGCAGTTCTTC; CDR3aa: CATSDPGLAGNNEQFF
v_gene: TRBV29-1; abundance: .; j_gene: TRBJ2-2; d_gene: TRBD2; CDR3nt: TGCAGCGTTGAATTGGCGGGGGGGCCCGGGGAGCTGTTTTTT; CDR3aa: CSVELAGGPGELFF
v_gene: TRBV10-2; abundance: .; j_gene: TRBJ1-2; d_gene: .; CDR3nt: TGCGCCATCCAGTCTGGAAGAGGGGAAGGCTACACCTTC; CDR3aa: CAIQSGRGEGYTF
v_gene: TRBV15; abundance: .; j_gene: TRBJ2-5; d_gene: .; CDR3nt: TGTGCCACCAGCACCCGACAGCAAGAGACCCAGTACTTC; CDR3aa: CATSTRQQETQYF
v_gene: TRBV5-1; abundance: .; j_gene: TRBJ1-1; d_gene: .; CDR3nt: TGCGCCAGCAGCTCGGCAGCGAACACTGAAGCTTTCTTT; CDR3aa: CASSSAANTEAFF
v_gene: TRBV15; abundance: .; j_gene: TRBJ2-3; d_gene: TRBD1; CDR3nt: TGTGCCACCAGCCGACAGGGAGTTAGCACAGATACGCAGTATTTT; CDR3aa: CATSRQGVSTDTQYF
v_gene: TRBV4-1; abundance: once; j_gene: TRBJ1-1; d_gene: .; CDR3nt: TGCGCCAGCAGCCAGCGGGTTGGGGACACTGAAGCTTTCTTT; CDR3aa: CASSQRVGDTEAFF
v_gene: TRBV6-1; abundance: .; j_gene: TRBJ1-1; d_gene: .; CDR3nt: TGTGCCAGCAGTGAAGGGTGGTCGGGAGGAAACACTGAAGCTTTCTTT; CDR3aa: CASSEGWSGGNTEAFF
v_gene: TRBV20-1; abundance: .; j_gene: TRBJ2-3; d_gene: .; CDR3nt: TGCAGTGCTGGGGGGTCACACTCCACAGATACGCAGTATTTT; CDR3aa: CSAGGSHSTDTQYF
v_gene: TRBV12-3/TRBV12-4; abundance: .; j_gene: TRBJ1-1; d_gene: .; CDR3nt: TGTGCCAGCCGTTGGAACTCCGAGGGCACTGAAGCTTTCTTT; CDR3aa: CASRWNSEGTEAFF
v_gene: TRBV5-1; abundance: .; j_gene: TRBJ2-3; d_gene: .; CDR3nt: TGCGCCAGCAGCTGGGGGGGCTCAGATACGCAGTATTTT; CDR3aa: CASSWGGSDTQYF
v_gene: TRBV6-5; abundance: once; j_gene: TRBJ2-3; d_gene: .; CDR3nt: TGTGCCAGCAGTTACAAGTCCTCCACAGATACGCAGTATTTT; CDR3aa: CASSYKSSTDTQYF
v_gene: TRBV11-3; abundance: .; j_gene: TRBJ1-1; d_gene: .; CDR3nt: TGTGCCAGCAGCTTGATACAGGGCACTGAAGCTTTCTTT; CDR3aa: CASSLIQGTEAFF
v_gene: TRBV6-4; abundance: once; j_gene: TRBJ1-5; d_gene: .; CDR3nt: TGTGCCAGCAGTGACAGATTCAATCAGCCCCAGCATTTT; CDR3aa: CASSDRFNQPQHF
v_gene: TRBV29-1; abundance: once; j_gene: TRBJ1-2; d_gene: TRBD1; CDR3nt: TGCAGCGTTGAAGCGACAGGGACTAACTATGGCTACACCTTC; CDR3aa: CSVEATGTNYGYTF
v_gene: TRBV3-1; abundance: .; j_gene: TRBJ1-2; d_gene: .; CDR3nt: TGTGCCAGCAGCTTTCAAGACTACTATGGCTACACCTTC; CDR3aa: CASSFQDYYGYTF
v_gene: TRBV12-3/TRBV12-4; abundance: .; j_gene: TRBJ1-4; d_gene: .; CDR3nt: TGTGCCAGCAGGGCAACTAATGAAAAACTGTTTTTT; CDR3aa: CASRATNEKLFF
v_gene: TRBV7-2; abundance: .; j_gene: TRBJ1-1; d_gene: .; CDR3nt: TGTGCCAGCAGCCCCCTGAGGGGGACTGAAGCTTTCTTT; CDR3aa: CASSPLRGTEAFF
v_gene: TRBV25-1; abundance: .; j_gene: TRBJ2-6; d_gene: .; CDR3nt: TGTGCCAGCAGTGAACCGCAGGGGCGGACGACCGACTCTGGGGCCAACGTCCTGACTTTC; CDR3aa: CASSEPQGRTTDSGANVLTF
v_gene: TRBV5-8; abundance: .; j_gene: TRBJ1-1; d_gene: .; CDR3nt: TGTGCCAGCAGCTTGCCATTCTTGACCGCCCGAGCTTTCTTT; CDR3aa: CASSLPFLTARAFF
v_gene: TRBV11-2; abundance: .; j_gene: TRBJ2-7; d_gene: .; CDR3nt: TGTGCCAGCAGCCGACAAGGGTCTTCCTACGAGCAGTACTTC; CDR3aa: CASSRQGSSYEQYF
v_gene: TRBV27; abundance: .; j_gene: TRBJ2-7; d_gene: .; CDR3nt: TGTGCCAGCAGTTTATCCAGGGCCTCCTACGAGCAGTACTTC; CDR3aa: CASSLSRASYEQYF
v_gene: TRBV20-1; abundance: .; j_gene: TRBJ1-1; d_gene: .; CDR3nt: TGCAGTGCTAGAGATTTGGCCGGTATAGGGTACACTGAAGCTTTCTTT; CDR3aa: CSARDLAGIGYTEAFF
v_gene: TRBV7-9; abundance: .; j_gene: TRBJ1-3; d_gene: .; CDR3nt: TGTGCCAGCAGCTTAGGAGGGAGCTCTGGAAACACCATATATTTT; CDR3aa: CASSLGGSSGNTIYF
v_gene: TRBV3-1; abundance: .; j_gene: TRBJ2-5; d_gene: TRBD1; CDR3nt: TGTGCCAGCAGCCTCGACAGGGGGCGAGATGTAGAGACCCAGTACTTC; CDR3aa: CASSLDRGRDVETQYF
v_gene: TRBV9; abundance: .; j_gene: TRBJ1-2; d_gene: .; CDR3nt: TGTGCCAGCAGCGTAGATTCGGATAACTATGGCTACACCTTC; CDR3aa: CASSVDSDNYGYTF
v_gene: TRBV2; abundance: .; j_gene: TRBJ2-5; d_gene: TRBD1; CDR3nt: TGTGCCAGCAGTTGGGACAGAACCCAAGAGACCCAGTACTTC; CDR3aa: CASSWDRTQETQYF
v_gene: TRBV20-1; abundance: .; j_gene: TRBJ2-3; d_gene: .; CDR3nt: TGCAGTGCTGCCGGGGGAAGGTTCCTTGGAGATACGCAGTATTTT; CDR3aa: CSAAGGRFLGDTQYF
v_gene: TRBV20-1; abundance: .; j_gene: TRBJ2-5; d_gene: .; CDR3nt: TGCAGTGCTAGAGATCCCGGGGAGACCCAGTACTTC; CDR3aa: CSARDPGETQYF
v_gene: TRBV15; abundance: .; j_gene: TRBJ1-3; d_gene: .; CDR3nt: TGTGCCACCAGCTGGGCTGCCCCTGGAAACACCATATATTTT; CDR3aa: CATSWAAPGNTIYF
v_gene: TRBV4-1; abundance: .; j_gene: TRBJ2-3; d_gene: .; CDR3nt: TGCGCCAGCAGCCAAGCGTGGACGGATACGCAGTATTTT; CDR3aa: CASSQAWTDTQYF
v_gene: TRBV21-1; abundance: .; j_gene: TRBJ1-1; d_gene: .; CDR3nt: TGTGCCAGCAGAAACTCCCCGGGGCCGAACACTGAAGCTTTCTTT; CDR3aa: CASRNSPGPNTEAFF
v_gene: TRBV21-1; abundance: once; j_gene: TRBJ1-4; d_gene: .; CDR3nt: TGTGCCAGCAGCAAAGCGGCAGGGGGTGAAAAACTGTTTTTT; CDR3aa: CASSKAAGGEKLFF
v_gene: TRBV28; abundance: once; j_gene: TRBJ1-1; d_gene: .; CDR3nt: TGTGCCAGCAGTTTTTGGGACTTGAAACGGGACACTGAAGCTTTCTTT; CDR3aa: CASSFWDLKRDTEAFF
v_gene: TRBV3-1; abundance: .; j_gene: TRBJ2-1; d_gene: .; CDR3nt: TGTGCCAGCAGCCAAGGATGGTCTCCGCCGGAGCAGTTCTTC; CDR3aa: CASSQGWSPPEQFF
v_gene: TRBV20-1; abundance: .; j_gene: TRBJ1-6; d_gene: .; CDR3nt: TGCAGTGCTAGAGAAGAAACAGGGTTTTATAATTCACCCCTCCACTTT; CDR3aa: CSAREETGFYNSPLHF
v_gene: TRBV19; abundance: .; j_gene: TRBJ1-5; d_gene: .; CDR3nt: TGTGCCAGTAGTACGGGTTGGGGTCGCAATCAGCCCCAGCATTTT; CDR3aa: CASSTGWGRNQPQHF
v_gene: TRBV25-1; abundance: .; j_gene: TRBJ2-7; d_gene: .; CDR3nt: TGTGCCAGCAGTGACCCCGGTGAAGGAACCGGGAGCGAGCAGTACTTC; CDR3aa: CASSDPGEGTGSEQYF
v_gene: TRBV2; abundance: .; j_gene: TRBJ2-2; d_gene: .; CDR3nt: TGTGCCAGCAGCACGGACGTAGGCACCGGGGAGCTGTTTTTT; CDR3aa: CASSTDVGTGELFF